A single sample gave rise to the 26 T cell receptor beta chains below, sequenced in a study of CD8+ T cells in alopecia areata. Once RNA had been extracted, it was reverse transcribed into cDNA to act as the sequencing template. Assay used: immunoSEQ multiplex PCR; TCRdb lists only in-frame clones, some missing. The data show around 190,000 clones, around 60% seen once. Treatment defined: oral pan-JAK inhibitor, 5-10 mg twice daily. The sequencing here drew on CD4+ T cells sorted from blood, taken at week 4, from a patient treated with tofacitinib. Every receptor here comes from a human donor with alopecia areata.

CDR3 protein: CASSRQTFGTDTQYF. CDR3 DNA: TGCGCCAGCAGCCGACAGACGTTCGGCACAGATACGCAGTATTTT. The rearrangement joins TRBV5-1 to TRBJ2-3; D may be TRBD1 (5 bases). Germline values: CDR1 SGHRS, CDR2 YFSETQ. This CDR3 has 15 amino acids. The V end lost 4 bases, the J end lost 1 base, and 13 bases lay between the germline ends.

The chain has TRBV9 and TRBJ2-7, with D tentatively TRBD1 (6 bases). CDR3 length equals 14 residues. CDR1 is SGDLS, CDR2 YYNGEE, per germline. Trimming left V 4 bases short and J 2 bases short, with 13 bases between. In nucleotides, the CDR3 is TGTGCCAGCAGCAGGAGGACAGATACCTACGAGCAGTACTTC. Its protein product is CASSRRTDTYEQYF.

The V call is TRBV29-1, the J call TRBJ2-1; TRBD1 aligns across 9 bases. This CDR3 spans 14 amino acids. Germline CDR1 SQVTM, CDR2 ANQGSEA. V gave up 5 bases and J gave up 9 bases; unmatched junction bases: 11. The CDR3 nucleotides read TGCAGCGTTTCTCCGGGACAGGGAAATGGTGAGCAGTTCTTC. Protein product: CSVSPGQGNGEQFF.

The V gene is TRBV30, the J gene TRBJ1-2; 8 bases line up with TRBD1. The germline gives CDR1 GTSNPN, CDR2 SVGIG (reference sequence). CDR3 length: 14 residues. With V trimmed by 0 bases and J by 4 bases, 4 bases remained unmatched. The CDR3 here is CAWSVPGGGYGYTF. CDR3 coding DNA: TGTGCCTGGAGTGTACCAGGGGGCGGCTATGGCTACACCTTC.

In its sample, this clone was seen a few times. The chain joins TRBV4-3 to TRBJ2-1; TRBD2 agrees at 11 bases. Germline V gene lookup returns CDR1 LGHNA and CDR2 YSLEER. CDR3 length equals 16 residues. Unmatched junction bases numbered 5, after V lost 3 bases and J lost 4 bases. CDR3 sequence reads: CASSHRTSGFYNEQFF. In DNA, the CDR3 is TGCGCCAGCAGCCACCGGACTAGCGGGTTTTACAATGAGCAGTTCTTC.

For the CDR3, the DNA is TGCAGCGTTGAAGTTCCGGGACTAGCTGGATCTGAAGAGACCCAGTACTTC. The encoded protein is CSVEVPGLAGSEETQYF. The chain employs TRBV29-1 and TRBJ2-5, with 9 bases fitting TRBD2. V trimming: 1 base; J trimming: 3 bases; junction bases outside the gene matches: 12. Germline CDR1 reads SQVTM; CDR2 reads ANQGSEA. The CDR3 runs to 17 residues.

This clone appeared a few times. The chain employs TRBV7-2 and TRBJ1-4; D ambiguous. V was trimmed by 2 bases and J by 0 bases, leaving 7 bases between them. This CDR3 is built from 15 residues. Germline V lookup: CDR1 SGHTA, CDR2 FQGNSA. The CDR3 DNA reads TGTGCCAGCAGCTTATACAGTGCAACTAATGAAAAACTGTTTTTT. It specifies CASSLYSATNEKLFF.

In this sample, this clone turned up a few times. The chain employs TRBV29-1 and TRBJ2-1, with TRBD2 identical over 7 bases. The J segment lost 4 bases and the V segment lost 7 bases, leaving 13 bases of the junction unmatched. The CDR3 length is 15 residues. The V gene's germline CDR1 is SQVTM and CDR2 ANQGSEA. For the CDR3, the DNA is TGCAGCGGCGTGGGGGGACTACGATTGTACAATGAGCAGTTCTTC. Protein: CSGVGGLRLYNEQFF.

This chain connects TRBV23-1 to TRBJ1-2; no clear D gene. TRBV23-1 counts as an open reading frame of uncertain function. The CDR3 covers 12 residues. V shed 9 bases and J shed 5 bases, with 13 bases lying between them. As DNA, the CDR3 is TGCGCCAGGCCCCCATCCAGATATGGCTACACCTTC. It yields the protein CARPPSRYGYTF.

The sample holds a few counts of this clone. Different DNA sequences within this sample yield the same CDR3. The rearrangement links TRBV29-1 to TRBJ2-7; D might be TRBD2 (6 bases). Trimming left V 6 bases short and J 2 bases short, with 11 bases between. The CDR3 runs to 12 residues. CDR1 SQVTM and CDR2 ANQGSEA come from the germline V gene. The CDR3 sequence: CSVRDGTYEQYF. The CDR3 DNA is TGCAGCGTGCGGGACGGGACCTACGAGCAGTACTTC.

The chain uses TRBV5-1 and TRBJ2-1, with 8 bases fitting TRBD2. The CDR3 covers 15 residues. Germline trimming cut 2 bases from V and 5 bases from J; bases unmatched to any gene: 6. Germline loops: CDR1 SGHRS, CDR2 YFSETQ. CDR3 in amino acids: CASSFSGGFDNEQFF. CDR3 sequence (DNA): TGCGCCAGCAGCTTCTCGGGGGGGTTCGACAATGAGCAGTTCTTC.

This clone was observed a handful of times. The V call is TRBV10-3, the J call TRBJ2-2, with no clear D. This CDR3 has 15 amino acids. Germline V gene lookup returns CDR1 ENHRY and CDR2 SYGVKD. V dropped 6 bases and J dropped 0 bases, with 11 bases sitting between them. CDR3 sequence: CAIRNSRTNTGELFF. In DNA, the CDR3 is TGTGCCATCAGGAACAGCAGGACGAACACCGGGGAGCTGTTTTTT.

The V and J genes are TRBV5-1 and TRBJ2-1; D call uncertain. The germline CDR1 and CDR2 sequences are SGHRS and YFSETQ. Trimming shortened V by 4 bases and J by 6 bases, and 17 bases separated the two germline ends. This CDR3 is 15 amino acids long. The CDR3 sequence is CASSPPGRMTNEQFF. The CDR3 nucleotides read TGCGCCAGCAGCCCCCCGGGCCGCATGACCAATGAGCAGTTCTTC.

The V gene is TRBV28, the J gene TRBJ2-3; 7 nucleotides agree with TRBD1. The CDR3 has 14 residues. Germline lookup yields CDR1 MDHEN and CDR2 SYDVKM. V trimming: 2 bases; J trimming: 2 bases; junction bases outside the gene matches: 1. CDR3 nucleotide sequence: TGTGCCAGCAGTTTAGACAGGGCCACAGATACGCAGTATTTT. Protein: CASSLDRATDTQYF.

The chain couples TRBV30 to TRBJ1-5; D not certain. The CDR3 is 16 residues long. Per the germline V gene, CDR1 is GTSNPN and CDR2 is SVGIG (reference sequence). Trimming pared 2 bases from V and 6 bases from J, leaving 20 bases between. CDR3: CAWSTGFELRAQPQHF. Written as DNA, the CDR3 is TGTGCCTGGAGTACCGGGTTCGAGCTCCGGGCTCAGCCCCAGCATTTT. Based on the CDR3 plus reference TRBV30 and TRBJ1-5, the full variable domain is SQTIHQWPATLVQPVGSPLSLECTVEGTSNPNLYWYRQAAGRGLQLLFYSVGIGQISSEVPQNLSASRPQDRQFILSSKKLLLSDSGFYLCAWSTGFELRAQPQHFGDGTRLSIL.

This clone was recorded once. The V and J genes are TRBV25-1 and TRBJ1-5; no clear D gene. Germline assignment: CDR1 MGHDK and CDR2 SYGVNS. V shed 1 base and J shed 3 bases, with 19 bases lying between them. The CDR3 sequence is 18 residues long. The CDR3 loop reads CASSESLGGRKDNQPQHF. The CDR3 DNA reads as TGTGCCAGCAGTGAATCTCTTGGAGGGCGAAAAGACAATCAGCCCCAGCATTTT.

V is TRBV27 and J is TRBJ1-4; TRBD1 is a possible D gene (6 bases). The ends were cut back, 5 bases at V and 4 bases at J, with 14 bases in the middle. Germline V lookup: CDR1 MNHEY, CDR2 SMNVEV (reference sequence). The CDR3 has 15 residues. The CDR3 is CASSPQGRNNEKLFF. CDR3 bases: TGTGCCAGCAGTCCCCAGGGGCGTAATAATGAAAAACTGTTTTTT.

The V and J genes are TRBV29-1 and TRBJ2-5; 10 positions match TRBD1. CDR1 is SQVTM and CDR2 is ANQGSEA in the germline V gene. This CDR3 is built from 16 residues. Trimming cost V 6 bases and J 2 bases; bases outside gene matches: 12. In DNA, the CDR3 is TGCAGCGTAGAGACCCGGGACAGGGGTTGGCAAGAGACCCAGTACTTC. Translation gives CSVETRDRGWQETQYF.

J is TRBJ1-5 and V is TRBV28; 7 positions match TRBD1. This CDR3 spans 12 amino acids. CDR1 MDHEN and CDR2 SYDVKM come from the germline V gene. V lost 8 bases and J lost 2; bases outside the gene matches: 0. The CDR3: CASGTGNQPQHF. In DNA form, the CDR3 reads TGTGCCAGCGGGACAGGCAATCAGCCCCAGCATTTT.

In this sample, this clone turned up once. The chain uses TRBV4-2 and TRBJ1-1; no reliable D call. The CDR3 covers 13 residues. The germline V gene encodes CDR1 LGHNA and CDR2 YNFKEQ. V was shortened by 4 bases and J by 0 bases, with 6 bases between the two germline ends. The CDR3 region has the DNA TGTGCCAGCAGCCCCCGGATGAACACTGAAGCTTTCTTT. This codes for CASSPRMNTEAFF.

J is TRBJ1-2 and V is TRBV7-9; TRBD1 is a possible D gene (5 bases). Trimming removed 6 bases from V and 4 bases from J, with 21 bases in between. Germline assignment: CDR1 SEHNR and CDR2 FQNEAQ (reference sequence). There are 16 residues in the CDR3. The CDR3 region has the DNA TGTGCCAGCAGTCGCGACCCTCCGGGACTAATCTATGGCTACACCTTC. The encoded protein is CASSRDPPGLIYGYTF.

This clone has a handful of counts. The chain joins TRBV11-3 to TRBJ2-5; weak D call: TRBD2 (6 bases). Between the trimmed V and J ends, which lost 5 bases and 4 bases, there was a span of 11 bases. Looked up from germline, CDR1 is SGHNT and CDR2 is YENEEA. The CDR3 spans 13 residues. CDR3 amino acids: CASSRGTSETQYF. The DNA of the CDR3 is TGTGCCAGCAGCCGTGGGACTTCAGAGACCCAGTACTTC.

This chain links TRBV30 with TRBJ2-3; D is ambiguous. V dropped 2 bases and J dropped 0 bases, with 9 bases sitting between them. Germline CDR1 and CDR2: GTSNPN and SVGIG (reference sequence). The CDR3 has 14 amino acids. The CDR3 reads CAWSWQPSTDTQYF. Here the CDR3 DNA reads TGTGCCTGGAGTTGGCAGCCTAGCACAGATACGCAGTATTTT.

V usage is TRBV29-1 and J usage is TRBJ2-6, with D possibly being TRBD1 (5 bases). This CDR3 comprises 15 residues. Looked up from germline, CDR1 is SQVTM and CDR2 is ANQGSEA. The CDR3 DNA reads TGCAGGGGGCGGATGGGGATTGTCGGGGCCAACGTCCTGACTTTC. It translates to CRGRMGIVGANVLTF.

The chain combines TRBV29-1 with TRBJ2-7, with D unresolved. The germline V and J ends were trimmed by 7 bases and 3 bases, with 10 bases remaining between them. The CDR3 has 11 residues. Per germline, CDR1 SQVTM and CDR2 ANQGSEA. CDR3 sequence: CSAASGYEQYF. CDR3 nucleotide sequence: TGCAGCGCCGCGTCGGGCTACGAGCAGTACTTC.

The rearrangement uses TRBV7-9 and TRBJ2-5, with D uncertain. In germline, CDR1 is SEHNR, CDR2 FQNEAQ (reference sequence). The length of the CDR3 is 12 residues. V lost 2 bases, J lost 4 bases, and 5 bases lay in between. The CDR3 bases are TGTGCCAGCAGCTTATCTGGAGAGACCCAGTACTTC. Protein: CASSLSGETQYF.